This T cell receptor beta chain was obtained from a study of shared clonotypes between healthy human individuals. Overall study results and limits: Rarefaction showed sorted-subset sequencing was incomplete despite large depth.

This CDR3 spans 17 amino acids. Per the germline V gene, CDR1 is SGDLS and CDR2 is YYNGEE. V lost 0 bases and J lost 3; bases outside the gene matches: 7. This clone was found a few times. Its target is not known. This table comes from immunoSEQ multiplex PCR, and its TCRdb copy is limited to in-frame clones, with some not included. The data hold roughly 2,300,000 clones, with roughly 92% observed a single time. Every donor was a Caucasian adult from Nashville, Tennessee. The J gene is TRBJ2-2, the V gene TRBV9, with 8 positions matching TRBD2. This TCR came from a man younger than 30 in good health. Some clones in this sample may be carry-over from other donors' samples. Sequenced input: naive CD4+ T cells from PBMCs. Subset denoted: CD45RA+ positively selected. CDR3 sequence (DNA): TGTGCCAGCAGCGTAGCACCGGGAGGGCTCGACACCGGGGAGCTGTTTTTT. This codes for CASSVAPGGLDTGELFF.